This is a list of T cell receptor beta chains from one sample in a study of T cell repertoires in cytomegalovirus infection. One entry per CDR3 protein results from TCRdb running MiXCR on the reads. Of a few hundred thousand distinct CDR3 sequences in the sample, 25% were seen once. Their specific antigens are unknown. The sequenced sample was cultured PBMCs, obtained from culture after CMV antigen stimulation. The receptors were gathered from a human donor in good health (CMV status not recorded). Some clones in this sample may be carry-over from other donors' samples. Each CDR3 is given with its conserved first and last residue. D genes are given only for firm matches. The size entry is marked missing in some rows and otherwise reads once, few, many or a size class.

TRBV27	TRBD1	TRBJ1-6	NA	CASSQGGSYNSPLHF	TGTGCCAGCAGTCAGGGGGGCTCCTATAATTCACCCCTCCACTTT
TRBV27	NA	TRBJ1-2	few	CASGGEFGYGYTF	TGTGCCAGCGGAGGGGAATTCGGCTATGGCTACACCTTC
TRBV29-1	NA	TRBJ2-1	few	CSVDSGRGEQFF	TGCAGCGTTGATAGCGGCCGGGGTGAGCAGTTCTTC
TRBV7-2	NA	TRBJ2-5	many	CASKGGGTVPETQYF	TGTGCCAGCAAAGGGGGAGGGACCGTCCCCGAGACCCAGTACTTC
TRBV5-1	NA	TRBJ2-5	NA	CASSLVSYQETQYF	TGCGCCAGCAGCTTGGTTAGTTACCAAGAGACCCAGTACTTC
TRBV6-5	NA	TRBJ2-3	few	CASSYSGQPTDTQYF	TGTGCCAGCAGTTACTCTGGCCAGCCCACAGATACGCAGTATTTT
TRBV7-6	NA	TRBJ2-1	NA	CASSLGLAPYNEQFF	TGTGCCAGCAGCTTGGGCCTAGCTCCCTACAATGAGCAGTTCTTC
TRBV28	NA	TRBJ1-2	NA	CALGAGYGYTF	TGTGCCCTTGGGGCGGGGTATGGCTACACCTTC
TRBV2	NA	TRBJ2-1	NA	CASMKSVYEQFF	TGTGCCAGCATGAAAAGCGTCTATGAGCAGTTCTTC
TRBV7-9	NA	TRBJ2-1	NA	CASIGGNSYNEQFF	TGTGCCAGCATTGGGGGGAACTCCTACAATGAGCAGTTCTTC
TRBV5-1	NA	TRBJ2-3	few	CASSYGQILTDTQYF	TGCGCCAGCAGCTACGGACAGATCCTCACAGATACGCAGTATTTT
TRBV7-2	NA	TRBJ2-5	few	CASTLGSFETQYF	TGTGCCAGCACCCTCGGGAGTTTTGAGACCCAGTACTTC
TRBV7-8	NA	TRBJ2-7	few	CASSLAEARPEQYF	TGTGCCAGCAGCTTAGCCGAGGCGAGACCCGAGCAGTACTTC
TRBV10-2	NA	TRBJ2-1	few	CASSEVEQQFF	TGCGCCAGCAGTGAAGTGGAACAGCAGTTCTTC
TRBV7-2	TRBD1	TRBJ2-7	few	CASSLALGQGSYEQYF	TGTGCCAGCAGCTTAGCGTTGGGACAGGGGTCCTACGAGCAGTACTTC
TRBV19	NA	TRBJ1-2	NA	CASSIVDSNYGYTF	TGTGCCAGTAGTATAGTGGACTCTAACTATGGCTACACCTTC
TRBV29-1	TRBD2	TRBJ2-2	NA	CSVASGRNTGELFF	TGCAGCGTTGCTAGCGGGAGGAACACCGGGGAGCTGTTTTTT
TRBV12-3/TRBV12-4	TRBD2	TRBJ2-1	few	CASSPGTRVVNEQFF	TGTGCCAGCAGTCCCGGGACTAGGGTAGTGAATGAGCAGTTCTTC
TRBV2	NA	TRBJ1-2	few	CASSELRGAYNYGYTF	TGTGCCAGCAGTGAACTACGCGGGGCCTATAACTATGGCTACACCTTC
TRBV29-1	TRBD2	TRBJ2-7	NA	CSVKATSGYEQYF	TGCAGCGTGAAGGCGACTAGCGGCTACGAGCAGTACTTC
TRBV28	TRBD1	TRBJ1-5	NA	CASSLRQGAGNQPQHF	TGTGCCAGCAGCCTTAGACAGGGGGCGGGCAATCAGCCCCAGCATTTT
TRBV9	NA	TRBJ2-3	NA	CASSPFGGGADTQYF	TGTGCCAGCAGCCCCTTCGGAGGTGGAGCAGATACGCAGTATTTT
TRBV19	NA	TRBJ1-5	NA	CASKEGSNQPQHF	TGTGCCAGTAAGGAAGGAAGCAATCAGCCCCAGCATTTT
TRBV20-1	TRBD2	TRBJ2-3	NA	CSARALTSGTDTQYF	TGCAGTGCTCGCGCTTTGACTAGCGGCACAGATACGCAGTATTTT
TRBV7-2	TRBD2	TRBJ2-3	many	CASRKPGLDTDTQYF	TGTGCCAGCAGGAAACCGGGACTAGACACAGATACGCAGTATTTT
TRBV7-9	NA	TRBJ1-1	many	CASDGERNTEAFF	TGTGCCAGCGATGGGGAACGGAACACTGAAGCTTTCTTT
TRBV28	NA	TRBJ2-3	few	CASIPPFGGADDTQYF	TGTGCCAGCATCCCGCCATTTGGCGGGGCGGATGATACGCAGTATTTT
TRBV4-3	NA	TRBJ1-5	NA	CASSQDAPVGRRRQPQHF	TGCGCCAGCAGCCAAGATGCTCCGGTGGGCCGCAGGAGACAGCCCCAGCATTTT
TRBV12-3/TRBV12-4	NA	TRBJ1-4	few	CASSRHTRDEKLFF	TGTGCCAGCAGCCGGCACACGAGAGATGAAAAACTGTTTTTT
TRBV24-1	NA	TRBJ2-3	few	CATSDYRYTQYF	TGTGCCACCAGTGACTACAGATATACGCAGTATTTT
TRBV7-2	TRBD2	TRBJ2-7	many	CASSLSSGNSYEQYF	TGTGCCAGCAGCTTATCCAGCGGGAATTCCTACGAGCAGTACTTC
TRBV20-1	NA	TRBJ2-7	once	CSARKGQRWEQYF	TGCAGTGCTAGGAAGGGCCAACGATGGGAGCAGTACTTC
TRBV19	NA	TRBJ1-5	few	CASSIGEYRSNQPQHF	TGTGCCAGTAGTATAGGGGAATACCGTAGCAATCAGCCCCAGCATTTT
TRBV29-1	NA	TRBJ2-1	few	CSVALLPRERGNEQFF	TGCAGCGTTGCCCTACTTCCTAGGGAACGCGGCAATGAGCAGTTCTTC
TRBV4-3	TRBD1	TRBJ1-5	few	CASSQDGTVNQPQHF	TGCGCCAGCAGCCAAGATGGGACAGTCAATCAGCCCCAGCATTTT
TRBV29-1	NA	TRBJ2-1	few	CSVPSDRALSYNEQFF	TGCAGCGTCCCCTCCGACCGGGCCCTCTCCTACAATGAGCAGTTCTTC
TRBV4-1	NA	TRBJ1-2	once	CASSQDRGPNYGYTF	TGCGCCAGCAGCCAAGATCGGGGACCTAACTATGGCTACACCTTC
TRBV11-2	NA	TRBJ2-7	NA	CASSLYGSGYEQYF	TGTGCCAGCAGCTTGTATGGCAGCGGCTACGAGCAGTACTTC
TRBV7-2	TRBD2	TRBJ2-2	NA	CASRPPGLAAGELFF	TGTGCCAGCAGGCCCCCGGGACTAGCGGCCGGGGAGCTGTTTTTT
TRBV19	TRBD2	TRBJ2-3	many	CASSRGTSGIGTDTQYF	TGTGCCAGTAGTAGAGGCACTAGCGGGATTGGCACAGATACGCAGTATTTT